This TCR beta chain comes out of a study of blood T cell repertoires in COVID-19. Across the whole study: Some COVID-19 samples were acute and others convalescent; all came from the United States, Italy and Spain. Sources were T cells, B-cell-depleted T cells, or PBMCs; the material itself was cDNA or gDNA.

Recruits, aged 18 to 89 years, lived in about two dozen US areas. Donors were grouped by their self-reported clinical history. This CDR3 spans 16 amino acids. The V gene end was trimmed by 3 bases and the J gene end by 2 bases; junction bases not matched to a gene: 10. Germline loops: CDR1 DFQATT, CDR2 SNEGSKA (reference sequence). Generated by immunoSEQ multiplex PCR, the TCRdb table keeps only in-frame clones and is missing some. Of some 260,000 clones listed, about 85% are singletons. This sequence joins TRBV20-1 and TRBJ2-5; TRBD1 aligns across 9 bases. The material sequenced was PBMCs or T cells enriched from blood (not recorded which). This receptor was identified in a woman in her twenties or thirties with acute COVID-19. This CDR3 is CSASSEGTGPQETQYF. CDR3 DNA: TGCAGTGCTAGTTCGGAGGGGACAGGGCCTCAAGAGACCCAGTACTTC.